A selection of T cell receptor beta chains follows, all from one sample in a study of T cells in Graves' hyperthyroidism and ophthalmopathy. TCRdb independently ran MiXCR on the multiplex PCR reads; one entry per CDR3 protein. The table shows 490,000 or so distinct CDR3 sequences, with around 15% occurring only once. The specimen was blood. These receptors were obtained from a woman aged 30 to 39 with Graves' ophthalmopathy. The conserved cysteine and the conserved F or W are not part of the CDR3 here. Fields, in order: J gene, clone size, V gene, D gene, CDR3 protein. The D gene is left open where the match is weak. Clone size is not always given. Where it is, it says once, few, many or a class for expanded clones.

J: TRBJ2-1
size: few
V: TRBV14
D: -
CDR3: ASSQVFQDSSAPGTRKYNEQF

J: TRBJ2-3
size: many
V: TRBV7-2
D: TRBD2
CDR3: ASSSLAGFTDTQY

J: TRBJ2-7
size: many
V: TRBV3-1
D: TRBD1
CDR3: ASSRDRASEQY

J: TRBJ2-6
size: few
V: TRBV14
D: -
CDR3: ASSQSYRPGANVLT

J: TRBJ2-2
size: few
V: TRBV9
D: -
CDR3: ASSVDGTGELF

J: TRBJ2-7
size: many
V: TRBV20-1
D: -
CDR3: SARGLLRGAQDEQY

J: TRBJ1-1
size: many
V: TRBV5-1
D: -
CDR3: ASSFSTGTVTEAF

J: TRBJ2-1
size: -
V: TRBV4-1
D: TRBD1
CDR3: ASSSDRGRGNEQF

J: TRBJ2-7
size: many
V: TRBV3-1
D: -
CDR3: ASSQVGAGVSSYEQY

J: TRBJ2-5
size: few
V: TRBV2
D: -
CDR3: ASSQIVSPRAGETQY

J: TRBJ2-7
size: few
V: TRBV30
D: TRBD2
CDR3: AWSVRGSGVSYEQY

J: TRBJ1-5
size: many
V: TRBV28
D: TRBD1
CDR3: ASSGTGHQPQH

J: TRBJ1-3
size: many
V: TRBV18
D: -
CDR3: ASSQEDGNTIY

J: TRBJ2-6
size: many
V: TRBV6-1
D: -
CDR3: ASYWGAGANVLT